The present T cell receptor beta chain was sequenced within a study of glioma-infiltrating T cells after dendritic cell vaccination. Across the study: Monocyte-derived dendritic cells, cultured approximately 7 days with IL-4 and GM-CSF, were pulsed with autologous tumor lysate.

Trimming removed 4 bases from V and 1 base from J, with 12 bases in between. CDR3 length: 15 amino acids. CDR1 and CDR2 (germline): LNHDA, SQIVND (reference sequence). The table came from immunoSEQ multiplex PCR; TCRdb's copy has only in-frame clones and leaves some out. The sample yields about 32,000 clones, 90% seen once. Sample: blood, taken before dendritic cell vaccination. The sequence derives from a human donor with glioblastoma. This chain connects TRBV19 to TRBJ2-3; no reliable D call. CDR3 in DNA: TGTGCCAGTAGTAGGGCGTTTGTCGGCACAGATACGCAGTATTTT. Its protein product is CASSRAFVGTDTQYF.